This TCR beta chain was sequenced for a study of CD8+ T cells in alopecia areata. Study-level background: It was 6 to 18 months of tofacitinib, and then there were 6 months off drug.

RNA, once extracted, was reverse transcribed into cDNA for use as the sequencing template. Some clones are missing from TCRdb's copy, which holds only in-frame ones; the method was immunoSEQ multiplex PCR. The table records roughly 200,000 clones, around 63% of them present only once. The ends were cut back, 0 bases at V and 8 bases at J, with 22 bases in the middle. Per the germline V gene, CDR1 is LNHNV and CDR2 is YYDKDF (reference sequence). The CDR3 sequence is 17 residues long. The chain joins TRBV15 to TRBJ1-2; possible D gene TRBD1, 5 bases. The receptor was isolated from a human donor with alopecia areata. The sample in question was CD4+ T cells sorted from blood, obtained at week 0. The CDR3 coding sequence is TGTGCCACCAGCAGAGATACAGGAACCTTCCGCCCAGGGGGCTACACCTTC. Translation gives CATSRDTGTFRPGGYTF.